The rows below give T cell receptor beta chains drawn from one sample of a study of blood T cells in healthy people across ages. One entry per CDR3 protein, called by TCRdb with MiXCR from the 5' RACE reads. The repertoire consists of about 900,000 distinct CDR3 sequences, with 40% to 60% occurring once and the leading ten covering roughly 12%. Sequenced material: blood. These receptors were obtained from a man younger than 40 in good health. Each CDR3 is given with its conserved first and last residue. The D gene is left open where the match is weak. Clone size is given for some rows only: seen once, a few or many times, or a class if the clone is expanded.

>TRBD2|TRBV4-2|few|TRBJ2-1
TGTGCCAGCAGCCAAGTAGCGGGAGATGAGCAGTTCTTC
CASSQVAGDEQFF
>-|TRBV12-3/TRBV12-4|-|TRBJ2-4
TGTGCCAGCAGTCGTGGTGACGCCTATGAGCAGTACTTC
CASSRGDAYEQYF
>-|TRBV29-1|-|TRBJ2-5
TGCAGCGGCAGCGCCCAGTACCAAGAGACCCAGTACTTC
CSGSAQYQETQYF
>TRBD1|TRBV5-1|-|TRBJ2-2
TGCGCCAGCAGCCGATACCGGGACAGGGGAATCGGGGAGCTGTTTTTT
CASSRYRDRGIGELFF
>-|TRBV7-2|-|TRBJ1-6
TGTGCCAGCAGCATCAGACAGGATAATTCACCCCTCCACTTT
CASSIRQDNSPLHF
>-|TRBV6-5|-|TRBJ2-7
TGTGCCAGCAGTTACGGCCCCTGGGGCGAGCAGTACTTC
CASSYGPWGEQYF
>TRBD1|TRBV4-3|-|TRBJ1-2
TGCGCCAGCAGCCAAGAACCGGGACAGGTCGGGAACTATGGCTACACCTTC
CASSQEPGQVGNYGYTF
>-|TRBV29-1|few|TRBJ1-6
TGCAGCGTTGAAGATCTACAATCACCCCTCCACTTT
CSVEDLQSPLHF
>-|TRBV20-1|-|TRBJ1-5
TGCAGTGCTAGAGATCCCAGGGTTTTAAATCAGCCCCAGCATTTT
CSARDPRVLNQPQHF
>-|TRBV25-1|once|TRBJ2-7
TGTGCCAGCAGTGAGGGGCCGTACATCTACGAGCAGTACTTC
CASSEGPYIYEQYF
>-|TRBV4-1|-|TRBJ1-6
TGCGCCAGCAGCCAAGATTCCACATGGGGGGTAAATTCACCCCTCCACTTT
CASSQDSTWGVNSPLHF
>-|TRBV4-2|-|TRBJ2-7
TGTGCCAGCAGCCAAGAAGGAGTTTCCTACGAGCAGTACTTC
CASSQEGVSYEQYF
>-|TRBV28|-|TRBJ1-1
TGCGCCAGCAGCTTGGGGGGCCCGAACACTGAAGCTTTCTTT
CASSLGGPNTEAFF
>-|TRBV5-1|few|TRBJ2-3
TGCGCCAGCAGCTTTACTCAGACAGATACGCAGTATTTT
CASSFTQTDTQYF
>-|TRBV28|few|TRBJ1-2
TGTGCCAGCAGCCCTCTCTATTATGGCTACACCTTC
CASSPLYYGYTF
>-|TRBV11-3|-|TRBJ2-3
TGTGCCAGCAGCTTAGGGACAGAGTACGATACGCAGTATTTT
CASSLGTEYDTQYF
>-|TRBV5-1|-|TRBJ1-1
TGCGCCAGCAGCCACGGACGGGGGGCGAACACTGAAGCTTTCTTT
CASSHGRGANTEAFF
>TRBD1|TRBV6-6|-|TRBJ2-7
TGTGCCAGCTACACGACAGGGCACGAGCAGTACTTC
CASYTTGHEQYF
>TRBD1|TRBV14|-|TRBJ1-4
TGTGCCAGCAGCCAAGTAGGCACAGGGGAGGGTGAAAAACTGTTTTTT
CASSQVGTGEGEKLFF
>TRBD1|TRBV7-9|few|TRBJ1-2
TGTGCCAGCAGCTTCGCGACAGGGGATTATGGCTACACCTTC
CASSFATGDYGYTF
>-|TRBV27|-|TRBJ2-7
TGTGCCAGCAGTTTAAGGCAGGGCACCTCCTACGAGCAGTACTTC
CASSLRQGTSYEQYF
>-|TRBV5-5|-|TRBJ1-6
TGTGCCAGCAGCCGCCTCGCGGGGGGCAGCTTTGATTCACCCCTCCACTTT
CASSRLAGGSFDSPLHF
>-|TRBV6-4|-|TRBJ1-1
TGTGCCACCAAACCACGGGGAAACATGAACACTGAAGCTTTCTTT
CATKPRGNMNTEAFF
>-|TRBV29-1|many|TRBJ2-3
TGCAGCGTTGAGCCCAGCACAGATACGCAGTATTTT
CSVEPSTDTQYF
>-|TRBV28|-|TRBJ2-7
TGTGCCAGCACCCCCGGGGGGACATACTCTTACGAGCAGTACTTC
CASTPGGTYSYEQYF
>TRBD1|TRBV7-8|-|TRBJ1-5
TGTGCCAGCAGCTTCGGGACAGGTCAGCCTCAGCCCCAGCATTTT
CASSFGTGQPQPQHF
>-|TRBV27|-|TRBJ1-1
TGTGCCAGCAGTTTAGGAGGGGGGGACGAAGCTTTCTTT
CASSLGGGDEAFF
>-|TRBV28|-|TRBJ2-3
TGTGCCAGCAGTTTGTCCCTTGACTATGGCACAGATACGCAGTATTTT
CASSLSLDYGTDTQYF
>-|TRBV12-3/TRBV12-4|few|TRBJ2-3
TGTGCCAGCAGTGACCGAGATACGCAGTATTTT
CASSDRDTQYF
>TRBD1|TRBV7-2|few|TRBJ2-6
TGTGCCAGCAGCTTAATTCCCGGGACAGTCTCTGGGGCCAACGTCCTGACTTTC
CASSLIPGTVSGANVLTF
>TRBD1|TRBV7-2|-|TRBJ1-6
TGTGCCAGCAGCTTAGGGATGGGGCGGACAGGGATCCTTTCACCCCTCCACTTT
CASSLGMGRTGILSPLHF
>TRBD1|TRBV28|-|TRBJ1-5
TGTGCCAGCCTTACCCACAGGGGAAGGCAGCCCCAGCATTTT
CASLTHRGRQPQHF
>TRBD1|TRBV4-3|-|TRBJ2-7
TGCGCCAGCAGCCAAGTTCAGGGGGCTGCCTACGAGCAGTACTTC
CASSQVQGAAYEQYF
>-|TRBV7-9|-|TRBJ1-6
TGTGCCAGCAGCTTAAAGCCATCAAATTCACCCCTCCACTTT
CASSLKPSNSPLHF
>TRBD2|TRBV2|once|TRBJ2-7
TGTGCCAGCAGTGAAATGGCTAGCGGACCCTACGAGCAGTACTTC
CASSEMASGPYEQYF
>TRBD2|TRBV14|few|TRBJ2-1
TGTGCCAGCAGCCCGCTAGGGACTAGCGGGGGTAGCTCCTACAATGAGCAGTTCTTC
CASSPLGTSGGSSYNEQFF
>TRBD2|TRBV4-2|few|TRBJ2-1
TGTGCCAGCAGTCCCTCCGGCGGGGGGGCGATTGAGCAGTTCTTC
CASSPSGGGAIEQFF
>-|TRBV2|-|TRBJ2-7
TGTGCCAGCGTAACAGGATCCTACGAGCAGTACTTC
CASVTGSYEQYF
>TRBD1|TRBV15|few|TRBJ1-1
TGTGCCACCAGCTCAAGGACAGGGGAAAGTAGTGAAGCTTTCTTT
CATSSRTGESSEAFF
>TRBD1|TRBV18|few|TRBJ2-7
TGTGCCAGCTCACCCGGGACAGGGACCTCCTACGAGCAGTACTTC
CASSPGTGTSYEQYF
>-|TRBV5-1|once|TRBJ1-4
TGCGCCAGCAGCTTGGAGGGGGTGAGGACTAATGAAAAACTGTTTTTT
CASSLEGVRTNEKLFF
>-|TRBV10-3|-|TRBJ1-1
TGTGCCATCAGTGAGGGAGGTGTGAACACTGAAGCTTTCTTT
CAISEGGVNTEAFF
>-|TRBV11-3|-|TRBJ2-4
TGTGCCGGCAGCTCCCGAAAGTTTGACAGGAACGCCAACAAGCAGTACTTC
CAGSSRKFDRNANKQYF
>-|TRBV27|many|TRBJ2-1
TGTGCCACTACTCCCCTAGGCCTTAACAATGAGCAGTTCTTC
CATTPLGLNNEQFF
>-|TRBV2|-|TRBJ2-1
TGTGCCAGCAGTGATGGGACTTCCGATGAGCAGTTCTTC
CASSDGTSDEQFF
>-|TRBV7-3|-|TRBJ2-4
TGTGCCAGCAGCCCCGGAGGCAGTTTGAACAAAAACATTCAGTACTTC
CASSPGGSLNKNIQYF
>-|TRBV12-3/TRBV12-4|-|TRBJ1-2
TGTGCCAGCAGTTTAGGCAACACAGTTGCTAACTATGGCTACACCTTC
CASSLGNTVANYGYTF
>-|TRBV6-5|few|TRBJ2-3
TGTGCCAGCAGTTACCCCGGGACCGTAGATACGCAGTATTTT
CASSYPGTVDTQYF
>TRBD1|TRBV14|many|TRBJ1-2
TGTGCCAGCAGCCCCTGGACAGGTACCAACGCTGGCTACACCTTC
CASSPWTGTNAGYTF
>-|TRBV10-3|-|TRBJ1-1
TGTGCCATCAGTGAGTCGATCGCCGTATCCATGAACACTGAAGCTTTCTTT
CAISESIAVSMNTEAFF
>-|TRBV7-2|-|TRBJ2-1
TGTGCCAGCAGATATGACAGCTACAATGAGCAGTTCTTC
CASRYDSYNEQFF
>-|TRBV24-1|many|TRBJ2-2
TGTGCCACCAGTGAGACCAAGGAAACCGGGGAGCTGTTTTTT
CATSETKETGELFF
>TRBD2|TRBV5-1|-|TRBJ2-3
TGCGCCAGCAGCGGGCTACTAGCGGGCACAGATACGCAGTATTTT
CASSGLLAGTDTQYF
>-|TRBV7-9|-|TRBJ1-2
TGTGCCAGCAGCTCAAATCCAGGGTCTTATGGCTACACCTTC
CASSSNPGSYGYTF
>TRBD2|TRBV4-1|-|TRBJ2-1
TGCGCCAGCAGCCAAGTTAGCGGGGGGGTGTATGAGCAGTTCTTC
CASSQVSGGVYEQFF